This T cell receptor (beta chain) is from a study of regulatory and conventional T cells in RAG deficiency. Findings and limits, study-wide: Patient subsets had shorter CDR3s; Omenn Treg-Tconv overlap exceeded 80%. In Omenn syndrome, sorted "Tregs" may be peripherally activated cells.

CDR1 and CDR2 (germline): SGHVS, FQNEAQ. This CDR3 contains 16 residues. With 3 bases removed from V and 0 bases from J, the gap between germline ends came to 13 bases. Blood CD4+ CD25-high CD127-low regulatory T cells supplied the genomic DNA template. Comments on this clone: Its specificity is unknown.

The repertoire was sequenced with immunoSEQ multiplex PCR; TCRdb's copy has only in-frame clones and lacks some. The sample holds roughly 11,000 clones, approximately 95% seen once. These data were also filed under a second study, of regulatory T cells. That paper adds: The PCR used 52 TRBV and 13 TRBJ primers. Patient repertoires had restricted TRB V-J pairs and skewed V and J usage, most in Tregs.

The sample comprised CD127- CD25+ CD4+ Tregs sorted from blood. The origin of this receptor is a human donor in good health. The V call is TRBV7-8, the J call TRBJ2-3; D call uncertain. CDR3 DNA sequence: TGTGCCAGCAGCTTTCTCAGATACCCTAGCACAGATACGCAGTATTTT. This encodes CASSFLRYPSTDTQYF.